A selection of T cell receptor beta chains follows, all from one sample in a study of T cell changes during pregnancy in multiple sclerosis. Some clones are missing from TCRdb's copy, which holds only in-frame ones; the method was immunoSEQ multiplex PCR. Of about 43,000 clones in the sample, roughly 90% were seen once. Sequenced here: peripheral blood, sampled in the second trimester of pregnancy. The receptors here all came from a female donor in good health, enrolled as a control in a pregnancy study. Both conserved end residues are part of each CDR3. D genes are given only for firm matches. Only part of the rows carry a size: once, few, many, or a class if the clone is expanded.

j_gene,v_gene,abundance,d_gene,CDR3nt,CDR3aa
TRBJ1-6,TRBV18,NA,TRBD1,TGTGCCAGCTCTCCGGACAGGGGAAATTCACCCCTCCACTTT,CASSPDRGNSPLHF
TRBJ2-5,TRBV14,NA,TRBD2,TGTGCCAGCAGCCAAGATTGGAATGTAGCGGGAGGCCTTTACCAAGAGACCCAGTACTTC,CASSQDWNVAGGLYQETQYF
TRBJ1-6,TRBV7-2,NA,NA,TGTGCCAGCAGCTTAGAGATAGTGTCCTCCTATAATTCACCCCTCCACTTT,CASSLEIVSSYNSPLHF
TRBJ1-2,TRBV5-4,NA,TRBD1,TGTGCCAGCAGCCGGGACAGGGACTATGGCTACACCTTC,CASSRDRDYGYTF
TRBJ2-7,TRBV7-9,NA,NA,TGTGCCAGCAGCTTCACGGGTGAAGGGCAGTACTTC,CASSFTGEGQYF
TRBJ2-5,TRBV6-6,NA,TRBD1,TGTGCCAGCAGTTACTCCGGGACAGGGGGCCGAAAGACCCAGTACTTC,CASSYSGTGGRKTQYF
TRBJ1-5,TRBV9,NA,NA,TGTGCCAGCAGCGCCCCGGGAACCTTCGAGCCCCAGCATTTT,CASSAPGTFEPQHF
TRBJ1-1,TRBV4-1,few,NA,TGCGCCAGCAGCCAAGAGAGAGAGCTCACTGAAGCTTTCTTT,CASSQERELTEAFF
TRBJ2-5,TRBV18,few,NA,TGTGCCAGCTCACCACTCCCCCCCCTAGGTGGAGAGACCCAGTACTTC,CASSPLPPLGGETQYF
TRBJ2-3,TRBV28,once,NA,TGTGCCAGCAGTTTAACGATGGAGTTGGGTACGCAGTATTTT,CASSLTMELGTQYF
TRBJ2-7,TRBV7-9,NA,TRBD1,TGTGCCAGCAGCTTGGGGACAGAAATCTACGAGCAGTACTTC,CASSLGTEIYEQYF
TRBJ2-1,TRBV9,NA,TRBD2,TGTGCCAGCAGCACATTGGGTAGCGGGCATAACAATGAGCAGTTCTTC,CASSTLGSGHNNEQFF